These 20 T cell receptor beta chains came from one sample sequenced in a study of shared clonotypes between healthy human individuals. The assay was immunoSEQ multiplex PCR, and TCRdb's table has in-frame clones only and misses some. The sample has about 2 million clones, 95% seen once. Material for sequencing was naive CD4+ T cells sorted from blood. Subset here: CD45RA+ positively selected. The receptors derive from a man in his late teens or twenties in good health.

The chain joins TRBV7-9 to TRBJ1-3; the D gene is possibly TRBD1 (6 bases). The V gene's germline CDR1 is SEHNR and CDR2 FQNEAQ (reference sequence). V lost 5 bases, J lost 4 bases, and 21 bases lay in between. The length of the CDR3 is 17 residues. As DNA, the CDR3 is TGTGCCAGCAGCCCCAAACCAAAAACAGGGTCAGGAAACACCATATATTTT. Translated: CASSPKPKTGSGNTIYF.

The rearrangement uses TRBV7-9 and TRBJ1-4, with D possibly matching TRBD1 (6 bases). Germline assignment: CDR1 SEHNR and CDR2 FQNEAQ (reference sequence). The V end lost 5 bases, the J end lost 2 bases, and 9 bases lay between the germline ends. The CDR3 is made up of 14 amino acids. Written as DNA, the CDR3 is TGTGCCAGCAGCAGGGGGGACACTAATGAAAAACTGTTTTTT. Protein sequence: CASSRGDTNEKLFF.

The gene calls are TRBV4-1 and TRBJ2-7; D might be TRBD1 or TRBD2, each matching 5 bases. V was cut by 3 bases and J by 0 bases, with 18 bases left in between. The CDR3 is made up of 17 amino acids. CDR1 MGHRA and CDR2 YSYEKL come from the germline V gene. Here the CDR3 DNA reads TGCGCCAGCAGCCAGACGGCCCGGGGCCTCAGCTCCTACGAGCAGTACTTC. Protein product: CASSQTARGLSSYEQYF.

This chain connects TRBV19 to TRBJ1-5; 12 positions agree with TRBD1. V shed 2 bases, J shed 7 bases, and the junction held 6 bases outside the gene matches. CDR1 is LNHDA, CDR2 SQIVND, per germline (reference sequence). The CDR3 is made up of 16 amino acids. The CDR3 sequence is CASSIRGQGAGQPQHF. The DNA of the CDR3 is TGTGCCAGTAGTATAAGGGGACAGGGGGCAGGACAGCCCCAGCATTTT.

The chain carries TRBV6-6 and TRBJ1-6, with TRBD1 identical over 7 bases. Germline-derived CDR1 and CDR2 are MNHNY and SVGAGI (reference sequence). This CDR3 comprises 15 residues. V lost 5 bases to trimming and J lost 5 bases; unmatched junction nucleotides: 6. CDR3 sequence (DNA): TGTGCCAGCAGTGAGGGGACAGCAAATAATTCACCCCTCCACTTT. Translating gives CASSEGTANNSPLHF.

This rearrangement joins TRBV19 to TRBJ2-1, with 13 bases aligning to TRBD2. The CDR3 has 24 residues. The ends lost 1 base at V and 0 bases at J; junction bases unmatched: 21. From germline, CDR1 is LNHDA and CDR2 SQIVND (reference sequence). The CDR3 spells CASSIGRQWALGTSGTLSYNEQFF. The CDR3 bases are TGTGCCAGTAGTATAGGCCGGCAATGGGCCCTCGGGACTAGCGGGACACTCTCCTACAATGAGCAGTTCTTC.

A remark on this clone: Other nucleotide sequences in the sample specify the same CDR3. The CDR3 region is CASSRGQGQETQYF. DNA of the CDR3: TGCGCCAGCAGCCGAGGACAGGGACAAGAGACCCAGTACTTC. The chain employs TRBV5-1 and TRBJ2-5, with TRBD1 identical over 8 bases. CDR1 is SGHRS and CDR2 is YFSETQ in the germline V gene. V trimming: 4 bases; J trimming: 2 bases; junction bases outside the gene matches: 4. CDR3 length equals 14 residues.

This chain connects TRBV28 to TRBJ2-5; perhaps TRBD2 as D (7 bases). The CDR3 length is 16 residues. Germline CDR1 reads MDHEN; CDR2 reads SYDVKM. V was shortened by 6 bases and J by 1 base, with 18 bases between the two germline ends. CDR3: CASSSLGGPTQETQYF. The CDR3 DNA follows: TGTGCCAGCAGCTCCTTGGGGGGGCCCACCCAAGAGACCCAGTACTTC.

The CDR3 bases are TGTGCCAGCAGTAGTCGACAGGGTGAAGCTTTCTTT. Protein sequence: CASSSRQGEAFF. The chain uses TRBV28 and TRBJ1-1; 7 bases fit TRBD1. The germline CDR1 and CDR2 sequences are MDHEN and SYDVKM. CDR3 length equals 12 residues. The trim removed 5 bases at V and 7 bases at J, leaving 4 bases unmatched.

The V and J genes are TRBV6-6 and TRBJ2-7; perhaps TRBD2 as D (5 bases). The CDR3 spans 15 residues. Trimming removed 2 bases from V and 4 bases from J, with 15 bases in between. The germline V gene encodes CDR1 MNHNY and CDR2 SVGAGI (reference sequence). In DNA form, the CDR3 reads TGTGCCAGCAGTTACGGGAGTGCGAGCGAATACGAGCAGTACTTC. Protein product: CASSYGSASEYEQYF.

This sequence joins TRBV9 and TRBJ2-5, with TRBD2 matching 12 bases. CDR3 size: 15 residues. V shed 4 bases and J 5 bases; nucleotides not matched to a gene: 6. The germline V gene encodes CDR1 SGDLS and CDR2 YYNGEE. CDR3: CASSQTSGGWETQYF. The CDR3 nucleotides read TGTGCCAGCAGCCAGACTAGCGGGGGATGGGAGACCCAGTACTTC.

Remarks on this clone: The sample carries other DNA sequences with the same CDR3. The chain uses TRBV7-3 and TRBJ1-2; D is uncertain. Germline lookup yields CDR1 SGHTA and CDR2 FQGTGA. Trimming took 3 bases from V and 4 from J, leaving 9 bases between them. The CDR3 loop spans 13 amino acids. DNA of the CDR3: TGTGCCAGCAGCTTGGAAGGGTTCTATGGCTACACCTTC. Its protein product is CASSLEGFYGYTF.

This chain links TRBV10-3 with TRBJ2-3; D ambiguous. The CDR3 spans 16 residues. Germline values: CDR1 ENHRY, CDR2 SYGVKD. Trimming removed 0 bases from V and 1 base from J, with 11 bases in between. The CDR3 protein is CAISESEGIGTDTQYF. CDR3 coding DNA: TGTGCCATCAGTGAGTCAGAAGGGATCGGCACAGATACGCAGTATTTT.

The chain employs TRBV6-5 and TRBJ1-2; D is uncertain. The CDR3 runs to 13 residues. Trimming took 5 bases from V and 5 from J, leaving 12 bases between them. Germline CDR1 and CDR2: MNHEY and SVGAGI. CDR3 nucleotides: TGTGCCAGCAGTCCCTCCGGGCATTATGGCTACACCTTC. Protein: CASSPSGHYGYTF.

The CDR3 is CSGVSGGAEAFF. DNA for the CDR3: TGCAGCGGCGTCTCCGGGGGGGCTGAAGCTTTCTTT. The chain has TRBV29-1 and TRBJ1-1, with D possibly matching TRBD1 (5 bases). The CDR3 totals 12 residues. V lost 7 bases, J lost 6 bases, and 15 bases lay in between. Germline V gene lookup returns CDR1 SQVTM and CDR2 ANQGSEA.

J is TRBJ2-7 and V is TRBV5-5; 8 bases align to TRBD1. V lost 4 bases and J lost 4; bases outside the gene matches: 10. This CDR3 spans 15 amino acids. The germline CDR1 and CDR2 sequences are SGHKS and YYEKEE (reference sequence). Here the CDR3 reads CASSLGQGGWYEQYF. DNA of the CDR3: TGTGCCAGCAGCCTTGGACAGGGTGGGTGGTACGAGCAGTACTTC.

The rearrangement joins TRBV5-1 to TRBJ2-7; D is possibly TRBD1 or TRBD2 (5 bases each). The V and J ends lost 5 bases and 5 bases respectively, with 20 bases between them. The CDR3 is 15 residues long. Germline values: CDR1 SGHRS, CDR2 YFSETQ. CDR3: CASRRSAGSGNEQYF. The CDR3 DNA reads TGCGCCAGCAGAAGGTCGGCAGGGAGTGGGAACGAGCAGTACTTC.

The chain's CDR3 is CASSPRTGATTEWPQHF. CDR3 bases: TGTGCCAGTAGCCCTCGGACAGGGGCTACGACCGAGTGGCCCCAGCATTTT. The chain has TRBV19 and TRBJ1-5; 9 bases map to TRBD1. This CDR3 comprises 17 residues. V dropped 6 bases and J dropped 9; count of bases not matched to a gene: 18. Germline CDR1 reads LNHDA; CDR2 reads SQIVND (reference sequence).

This clone showed up just once. The gene calls are TRBV6-6 and TRBJ1-2, with no clear D. The germline gives CDR1 MNHNY, CDR2 SVGAGI (reference sequence). This CDR3 is built from 15 residues. Trimming took 1 base from V and 0 from J, leaving 9 bases between them. Here the CDR3 DNA reads TGTGCCAGCAGTTACTTAGTCACCTCTAACTATGGCTACACCTTC. Protein sequence: CASSYLVTSNYGYTF.

V and J are TRBV5-4 and TRBJ2-3; 9 bases map to TRBD1. Germline V CDR1 and CDR2: SGHNT, YYREEE (reference sequence). The CDR3 runs to 15 residues. The V and J ends lost 4 bases and 4 bases, in that order; junction bases with no gene match: 7. CDR3 amino acids: CASSPGTGFSDTQYF. The CDR3 DNA reads TGTGCCAGCAGCCCCGGGACAGGGTTTTCAGATACGCAGTATTTT.